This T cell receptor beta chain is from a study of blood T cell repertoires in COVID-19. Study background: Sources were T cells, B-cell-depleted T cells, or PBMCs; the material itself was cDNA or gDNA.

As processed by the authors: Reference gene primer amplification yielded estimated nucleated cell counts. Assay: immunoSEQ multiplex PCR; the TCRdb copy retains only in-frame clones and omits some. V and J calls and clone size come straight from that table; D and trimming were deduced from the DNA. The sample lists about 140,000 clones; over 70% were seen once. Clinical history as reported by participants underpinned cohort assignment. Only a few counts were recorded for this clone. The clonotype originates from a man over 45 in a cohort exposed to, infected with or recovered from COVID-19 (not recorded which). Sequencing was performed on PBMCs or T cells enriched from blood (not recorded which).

CDR3 region: CAWSVPPRRLYNSPLHF. The CDR3, as DNA: TGTGCCTGGAGTGTACCCCCACGGAGACTCTATAATTCACCCCTCCACTTT. This chain connects TRBV30 to TRBJ1-6, with D unresolved. Trimming stripped 0 bases from V and 3 bases from J, with 15 bases between. The germline V gene encodes CDR1 GTSNPN and CDR2 SVGIG (reference sequence). The CDR3 sequence is 17 residues long. Full variable domain (remainder filled in from reference TRBV30 and TRBJ1-6): SQTIHQWPATLVQPVGSPLSLECTVEGTSNPNLYWYRQAAGRGLQLLFYSVGIGQISSEVPQNLSASRPQDRQFILSSKKLLLSDSGFYLCAWSVPPRRLYNSPLHFGNGTRLTVT.